This T cell receptor beta chain originates from a study of tumor-infiltrating lymphocytes in oesophageal squamous cell carcinoma. TCRdb re-derived calls from the PCR reads in MiXCR, one entry per CDR3 protein. The sample lists some 15,000 distinct CDR3 sequences; roughly 47% were seen once. The CDR3 totals 15 residues. Germline V CDR1 and CDR2: SGHTA, FQGNSA. The V segment lost 2 bases and the J segment 2 bases; nucleotides outside the gene matches: 4. This chain connects TRBV7-2 to TRBJ2-3; 7 nucleotides agree with TRBD2. The TCR was taken from a male donor with esophageal squamous cell carcinoma. The specimen sequenced was blood. CDR3 sequence reads: CASSLSSGYTDTQYF. The CDR3 DNA sequence: TGTGCCAGCAGCTTAAGTAGCGGGTACACAGATACGCAGTATTTT.